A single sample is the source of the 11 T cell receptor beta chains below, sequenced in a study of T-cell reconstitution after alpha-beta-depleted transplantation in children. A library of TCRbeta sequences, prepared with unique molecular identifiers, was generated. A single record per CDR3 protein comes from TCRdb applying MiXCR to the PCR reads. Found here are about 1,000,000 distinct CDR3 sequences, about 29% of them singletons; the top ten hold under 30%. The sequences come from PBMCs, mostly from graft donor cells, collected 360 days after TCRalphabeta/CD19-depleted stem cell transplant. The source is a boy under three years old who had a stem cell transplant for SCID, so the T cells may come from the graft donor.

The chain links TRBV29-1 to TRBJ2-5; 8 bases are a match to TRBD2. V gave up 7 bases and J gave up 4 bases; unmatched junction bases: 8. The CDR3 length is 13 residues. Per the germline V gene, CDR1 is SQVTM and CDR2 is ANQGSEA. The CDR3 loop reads CSGGLVLLETQYF. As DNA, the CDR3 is TGCAGCGGGGGACTAGTTCTCCTAGAGACCCAGTACTTC. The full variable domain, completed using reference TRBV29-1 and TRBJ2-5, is SAVISQKPSRDICQRGTSLTIQCQVDSQVTMMFWYRQQPGQSLTLIATANQGSEATYESGFVIDKFPISRPNLTFSTLTVSNMSPEDSSIYLCSGGLVLLETQYFGPGTRLLVL.

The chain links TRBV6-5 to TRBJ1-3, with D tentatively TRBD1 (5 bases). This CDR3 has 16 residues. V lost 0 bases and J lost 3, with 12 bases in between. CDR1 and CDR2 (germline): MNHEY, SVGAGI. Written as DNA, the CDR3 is TGTGCCAGCAGTTACTCGACCAGGGTGCGTGGAAACACCATATATTTT. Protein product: CASSYSTRVRGNTIYF.

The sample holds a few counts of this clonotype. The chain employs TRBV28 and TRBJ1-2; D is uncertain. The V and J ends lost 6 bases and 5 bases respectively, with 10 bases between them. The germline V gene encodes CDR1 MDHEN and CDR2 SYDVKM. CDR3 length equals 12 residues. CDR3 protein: CASRSGIYGYTF. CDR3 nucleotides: TGTGCCAGCAGGAGCGGAATATATGGCTACACCTTC.

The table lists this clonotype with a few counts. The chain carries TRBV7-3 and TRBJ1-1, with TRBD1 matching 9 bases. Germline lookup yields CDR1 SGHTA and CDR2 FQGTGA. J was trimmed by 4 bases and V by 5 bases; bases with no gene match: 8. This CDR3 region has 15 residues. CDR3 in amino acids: CASSLIQGAGTEAFF. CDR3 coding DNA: TGTGCCAGCAGCCTGATACAGGGGGCAGGCACTGAAGCTTTCTTT.

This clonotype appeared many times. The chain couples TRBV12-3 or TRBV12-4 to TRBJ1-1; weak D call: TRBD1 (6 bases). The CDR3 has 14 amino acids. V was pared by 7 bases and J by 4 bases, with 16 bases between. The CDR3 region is CASTPGTPITEAFF. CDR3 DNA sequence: TGTGCCAGCACTCCCGGGACACCGATCACTGAAGCTTTCTTT.

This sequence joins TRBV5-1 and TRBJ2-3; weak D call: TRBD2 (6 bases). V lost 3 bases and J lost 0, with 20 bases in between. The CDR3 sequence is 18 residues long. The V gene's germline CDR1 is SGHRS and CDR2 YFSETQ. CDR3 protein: CASSSWAVSGDSTDTQYF. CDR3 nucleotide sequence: TGCGCCAGCAGCTCCTGGGCGGTTAGCGGAGATAGCACAGATACGCAGTATTTT.

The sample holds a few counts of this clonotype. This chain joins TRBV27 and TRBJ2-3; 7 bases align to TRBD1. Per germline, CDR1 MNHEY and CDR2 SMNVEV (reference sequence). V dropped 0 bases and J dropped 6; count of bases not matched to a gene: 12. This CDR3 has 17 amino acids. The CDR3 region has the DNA TGTGCCAGCAGTTTATCCCTGGGACAGTCTTTCGGGGATACGCAGTATTTT. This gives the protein CASSLSLGQSFGDTQYF.

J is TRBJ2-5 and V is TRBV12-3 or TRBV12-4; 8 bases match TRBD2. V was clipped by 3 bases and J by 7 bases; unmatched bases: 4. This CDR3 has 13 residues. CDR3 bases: TGTGCCAGCAGTTTTACCAGCGGGGGGACCCAGTACTTC. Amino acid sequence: CASSFTSGGTQYF.

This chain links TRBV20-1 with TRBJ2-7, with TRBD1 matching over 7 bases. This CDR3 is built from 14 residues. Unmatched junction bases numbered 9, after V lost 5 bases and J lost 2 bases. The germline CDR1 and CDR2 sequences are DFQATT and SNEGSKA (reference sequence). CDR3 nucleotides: TGCAGTGCTGCACGGACAGGTCCACCCTACGAGCAGTACTTC. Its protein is CSAARTGPPYEQYF.

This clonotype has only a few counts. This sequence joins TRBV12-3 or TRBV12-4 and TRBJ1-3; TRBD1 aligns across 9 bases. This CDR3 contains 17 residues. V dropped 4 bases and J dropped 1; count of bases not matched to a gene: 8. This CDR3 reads CASSSGTGTGSGNTIYF. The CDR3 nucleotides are TGTGCCAGCAGTTCCGGGACAGGGACCGGATCTGGAAACACCATATATTTT.

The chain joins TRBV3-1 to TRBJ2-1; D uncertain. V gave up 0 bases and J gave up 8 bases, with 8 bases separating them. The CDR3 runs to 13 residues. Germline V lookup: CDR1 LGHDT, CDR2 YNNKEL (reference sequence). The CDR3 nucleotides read TGTGCCAGCAGCCAAGAAGGGCCCCATGAGCAGTTCTTC. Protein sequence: CASSQEGPHEQFF.